Listed below are T cell receptor beta chains from one sample, sequenced in a study of blood T cell repertoires in COVID-19. Generated by immunoSEQ multiplex PCR, the TCRdb table keeps only in-frame clones and is missing some. This sample yields about 49,000 clones, of which 65% to 90% are seen a single time; approximately 3% belongs to the top ten. The sample taken for sequencing was peripheral blood. These receptors came from a woman aged 60-70 years with acute or convalescent COVID-19. Both conserved end residues are part of each CDR3. D genes are given only for firm matches. Some rows mark clone size as missing; the rest say once, few, many or name a class of expanded clone.

D	length	V	size	J	CDR3	DNA
NA	12	TRBV12-3/TRBV12-4	NA	TRBJ1-5	CASSLINQPQHF	TGTGCCAGCAGTTTAATAAATCAGCCCCAGCATTTT
TRBD1	15	TRBV11-1	NA	TRBJ1-1	CASSLGQTLNTEAFF	TGTGCCAGCAGCCTGGGACAGACCCTGAACACTGAAGCTTTCTTT
TRBD1	16	TRBV10-3	NA	TRBJ1-5	CAISEVRGQGRQPQHF	TGTGCCATCAGTGAAGTGCGAGGACAGGGGCGTCAGCCCCAGCATTTT
NA	12	TRBV10-2	few	TRBJ1-5	CASRDINQPQHF	TGCGCCAGCAGGGACATAAATCAGCCCCAGCATTTT
TRBD1	16	TRBV6-6	NA	TRBJ1-5	CASIPGTGGSIVPQHF	TGTGCCAGCATTCCAGGGACAGGGGGCTCCATAGTGCCCCAGCATTTT
NA	15	TRBV19	NA	TRBJ2-7	CASSTTGLTRDEQYF	TGTGCCAGTAGTACCACGGGACTGACTCGCGACGAGCAGTACTTC
TRBD2	15	TRBV7-2	NA	TRBJ2-7	CASSQRSGERFEQYF	TGTGCCAGCAGCCAAAGGAGCGGGGAACGTTTCGAGCAGTACTTC
TRBD2	15	TRBV3-1/TRBV3-2	NA	TRBJ2-7	CASSHQAGEFDEQYF	TGTGCCAGCAGCCACCAAGCGGGAGAATTCGACGAGCAGTACTTC
NA	15	TRBV7-2	NA	TRBJ2-1	CASSLVPVSYNEQFF	TGTGCCAGCAGCTTAGTCCCCGTATCCTACAATGAGCAGTTCTTC
TRBD2	11	TRBV2	NA	TRBJ2-1	CASATGGEQFF	TGTGCCAGCGCGACGGGGGGTGAGCAGTTCTTC
NA	19	TRBV5-6	NA	TRBJ2-4	CASSLFGTAAILAKNIQYF	TGTGCCAGCAGCTTATTCGGGACTGCTGCTATACTAGCCAAAAACATTCAGTACTTC
TRBD2	16	TRBV6-5	NA	TRBJ2-4	CASSSGLAGGDGIQYF	TGTGCCAGCAGTTCCGGACTAGCGGGAGGGGACGGCATTCAGTACTTC
TRBD1	17	TRBV19	NA	TRBJ2-6	CASRKDRGGVGANVLTF	TGTGCCAGTAGGAAGGACAGGGGAGGAGTTGGGGCCAACGTCCTGACTTTC
NA	13	TRBV27	once	TRBJ1-1	CASSLIVQTEAFF	TGTGCCAGCAGTTTAATTGTCCAGACTGAAGCTTTCTTT
TRBD2	15	TRBV7-9	NA	TRBJ2-1	CASPASGDSYNEQFF	TGTGCCAGCCCCGCTAGCGGAGACTCCTACAATGAGCAGTTCTTC
TRBD1	16	TRBV5-6	NA	TRBJ2-5	CASSWRGQGYEETQYF	TGTGCCAGCAGCTGGCGCGGACAGGGTTACGAAGAGACCCAGTACTTC
NA	14	TRBV6-5	NA	TRBJ1-1	CASSRQLKNTEAFF	TGTGCCAGCAGCAGACAGTTAAAGAACACTGAAGCTTTCTTT
NA	16	TRBV7-9	NA	TRBJ1-2	CASSLQFDRSNYGYTF	TGTGCCAGCAGCTTGCAGTTCGACAGATCTAACTATGGCTACACCTTC
TRBD2	14	TRBV5-4	NA	TRBJ2-7	CASSRGGAEGEQYF	TGTGCCAGCAGCCGCGGGGGGGCCGAAGGCGAGCAGTACTTC
TRBD2	15	TRBV6-5	NA	TRBJ2-7	CASSPPGLVSIEQYF	TGTGCCAGCAGTCCACCGGGACTAGTGTCGATCGAGCAGTACTTC
NA	14	TRBV7-7	NA	TRBJ2-5	CASSLVYREETQYF	TGTGCCAGCAGCTTAGTATACAGGGAAGAGACCCAGTACTTC
NA	14	TRBV7-3	medium-sized	TRBJ2-1	CASSFGQPRNEQFF	TGTGCCAGCAGCTTTGGACAGCCTAGGAATGAGCAGTTCTTC
NA	16	TRBV18	NA	TRBJ2-7	CASSPLSRGGSYEQYF	TGTGCCAGCTCACCACTATCCAGGGGTGGTTCCTACGAGCAGTACTTC
NA	15	TRBV11-2	NA	TRBJ1-4	CASSLGAGFGEKLFF	TGTGCCAGCAGCTTAGGGGCAGGGTTTGGTGAAAAACTGTTTTTT
TRBD1	16	TRBV27	once	TRBJ1-5	CANSQGAGISDQPQHF	TGTGCCAACTCACAGGGGGCCGGCATTTCCGATCAGCCCCAGCATTTT
NA	13	TRBV5-6	NA	TRBJ1-2	CASSLDRTYGYTF	TGTGCCAGCAGCTTGGACAGAACCTATGGCTACACCTTC
NA	19	TRBV5-4	NA	TRBJ2-3	CASSLLCVPGTKSADTQYF	TGTGCCAGCAGCTTGTTGTGTGTTCCCGGGACAAAATCCGCAGATACGCAGTATTTT
TRBD2	15	TRBV6-5	once	TRBJ2-1	CASSTQREGPNEQFF	TGTGCCAGCAGTACCCAGCGGGAGGGCCCCAATGAGCAGTTCTTC
NA	16	TRBV7-2	once	TRBJ2-1	CASSLVRGGGINEQFF	TGTGCCAGCAGCTTAGTAAGAGGTGGGGGGATCAATGAGCAGTTCTTC
TRBD1	16	TRBV7-6	once	TRBJ1-2	CASSRADGQGAGGYTF	TGTGCCAGCAGCCGCGCCGATGGGCAGGGGGCGGGTGGCTACACCTTC
NA	16	TRBV28	NA	TRBJ1-2	CASSLRTGPTIYGYTF	TGTGCCAGCAGTTTACGTACAGGGCCAACTATCTATGGCTACACCTTC
NA	11	TRBV20-1	NA	TRBJ2-7	CSADTRYEQYF	TGCAGTGCCGACACTCGGTACGAGCAGTACTTC
NA	16	TRBV12-5	NA	TRBJ2-3	CASDPGINPSTDTQYF	TGTGCTAGTGACCCGGGGATAAACCCTAGCACAGATACGCAGTATTTT
NA	12	TRBV28	few	TRBJ2-1	CASTSSYNEQFF	TGTGCCAGCACGAGCTCCTACAATGAGCAGTTCTTC
TRBD2	13	TRBV6-5	NA	TRBJ2-7	CASDGRSSYEQYF	TGTGCCAGCGACGGGAGGAGCTCCTACGAGCAGTACTTC
NA	15	TRBV28	few	TRBJ1-5	CASTRGGGTGQPQHF	TGTGCCAGCACCCGAGGCGGGGGAACCGGTCAGCCCCAGCATTTT
TRBD1	16	TRBV2	NA	TRBJ1-2	CASSEARDRGDYGYTF	TGTGCCAGCAGTGAAGCGCGGGACAGGGGGGACTATGGCTACACCTTC
NA	14	TRBV30	NA	TRBJ1-1	CAWSPGQQNTEAFF	TGTGCCTGGAGTCCAGGACAGCAGAACACTGAAGCTTTCTTT
TRBD2	16	TRBV7-9	NA	TRBJ2-7	CASSVEPGGMSYEQYF	TGTGCCAGCAGCGTAGAGCCGGGGGGGATGTCCTACGAGCAGTACTTC
TRBD2	14	TRBV7-3	NA	TRBJ2-1	CASSLSLAGAEQFF	TGTGCCAGCAGCTTAAGCTTAGCGGGGGCTGAGCAGTTCTTC
NA	11	TRBV3-1/TRBV3-2	NA	TRBJ2-5	CASSHGETQYF	TGTGCCAGCAGCCACGGAGAGACCCAGTACTTC
NA	17	TRBV7-8	NA	TRBJ1-1	CASSLDLGRPTNTEAFF	TGTGCCAGCAGCTTAGACCTGGGGAGGCCCACTAACACTGAAGCTTTCTTT
TRBD1	15	TRBV2	NA	TRBJ2-3	CASSGDRGSRYTQYF	TGTGCCAGCAGTGGGGACAGGGGCTCAAGGTATACGCAGTATTTT
TRBD1	15	TRBV6-9	few	TRBJ2-7	CASRPGLGQSYEQYF	TGTGCCAGCAGACCCGGACTGGGACAGAGCTACGAGCAGTACTTC
NA	18	TRBV28	NA	TRBJ1-1	CASSLLALSGDMNTEAFF	TGTGCCAGCAGTTTACTCGCTCTCTCGGGAGACATGAACACTGAAGCTTTCTTT
TRBD1	15	TRBV18	NA	TRBJ1-3	CASSTDRGSGNTIYF	TGTGCCAGCTCAACGGACAGGGGGTCTGGAAACACCATATATTTT
TRBD1	15	TRBV2	NA	TRBJ2-2	CASRGTGGDTGELFF	TGTGCCAGCAGGGGGACAGGGGGCGACACCGGGGAGCTGTTTTTT
NA	13	TRBV28	once	TRBJ1-4	CASAYRVAEKLFF	TGTGCCAGCGCATACAGGGTGGCTGAAAAACTGTTTTTT
NA	12	TRBV12-3/TRBV12-4	NA	TRBJ1-4	CASTHPRGKLFF	TGTGCCAGCACCCACCCCCGAGGAAAACTGTTTTTT
NA	14	TRBV9	NA	TRBJ2-7	CASSVGQSPYEQYF	TGTGCCAGCAGCGTAGGACAGTCTCCCTACGAGCAGTACTTC
TRBD1	15	TRBV5-1	few	TRBJ2-7	CASSYRTGTGAEQYF	TGCGCCAGCAGCTATCGAACCGGGACAGGTGCCGAGCAGTACTTC
TRBD1	15	TRBV19	NA	TRBJ1-4	CASRGTASRSEKLFF	TGTGCCAGTAGAGGGACAGCGTCCCGGAGTGAAAAACTGTTTTTT
NA	15	TRBV15	NA	TRBJ1-3	CATSGYRGSGNTIYF	TGTGCCACCAGCGGATATAGGGGATCTGGAAACACCATATATTTT
NA	16	TRBV5-1	NA	TRBJ1-4	CASSLQGSVSFEKLFF	TGCGCCAGCAGCTTACAGGGTTCGGTATCATTTGAAAAACTGTTTTTT
NA	13	TRBV30	NA	TRBJ1-2	CAWSTEANYGYTF	TGTGCCTGGAGTACCGAGGCTAACTATGGCTACACCTTC